The 7 T cell receptor beta chains presented below share a single source sample, sequenced in a study of blood T cells in healthy people across ages. A second about 6 to 12 cycle PCR used barcoded and J-beta primers. TCRdb reanalysed the 5' RACE reads using MiXCR and keeps one entry per CDR3 protein. The data contain 790,000 or so distinct CDR3 sequences, 35% to 50% of them seen just once; the ten biggest clones take up about a sixth. What was sequenced was blood. The source is a man older than 75 in good health.

The rearrangement links TRBV10-3 to TRBJ1-4; D is possibly TRBD1 (6 bases). The CDR3 has 16 residues. Germline CDR1 ENHRY, CDR2 SYGVKD. V lost 8 bases, J lost 5 bases, and 21 bases lay in between. The CDR3 loop reads CAIPGGGQHPNEKLFF. CDR3 DNA sequence: TGTGCCATCCCGGGGGGGGGCCAGCACCCAAATGAAAAACTGTTTTTT.

In this sample, this clonotype turned up a few times. The chain uses TRBV2 and TRBJ2-7; D is perhaps TRBD1 (5 bases). There are 13 residues in the CDR3. V dropped 6 bases and J dropped 2 bases, with 11 bases sitting between them. The germline V gene encodes CDR1 SNHLY and CDR2 FYNNEI. CDR3 sequence: CASRVDTTYEQYF. CDR3 sequence (DNA): TGTGCCAGCAGAGTGGACACGACCTACGAGCAGTACTTC.

In its sample, this clonotype was seen many times. The chain couples TRBV29-1 to TRBJ2-1; 9 positions agree with TRBD2. CDR1 is SQVTM and CDR2 is ANQGSEA in the germline V gene. The CDR3 totals 13 residues. V was pared by 6 bases and J by 7 bases, with 7 bases of the junction left unmatched. This CDR3 is CSVHSGSLNEQFF. The CDR3 DNA is TGCAGCGTCCATAGCGGGAGTCTGAATGAGCAGTTCTTC.

The sample holds many counts of this clonotype. The rearrangement links TRBV9 to TRBJ1-5, with D unclear. The CDR3 has 13 amino acids. CDR1 SGDLS and CDR2 YYNGEE come from the germline V gene. Trimming stripped 3 bases from V and 7 bases from J, with 11 bases between. This chain's CDR3 is CASSGSPGQPQHF. DNA for the CDR3: TGTGCCAGCAGCGGGTCTCCGGGACAGCCCCAGCATTTT.

This clonotype was counted many times. The chain recombines TRBV20-1 with TRBJ2-5, with 13 bases aligning to TRBD2. The CDR3 totals 17 residues. V gave up 5 bases and J gave up 5 bases; unmatched junction bases: 14. Germline loops: CDR1 DFQATT, CDR2 SNEGSKA (reference sequence). The CDR3 reads CSAGDMGLAGSGETQYF. The CDR3 nucleotides read TGCAGTGCTGGCGACATGGGACTAGCGGGATCGGGCGAGACCCAGTACTTC.

This chain joins TRBV6-1 and TRBJ2-2; unclear D gene. This CDR3 region has 18 residues. Germline V gene sequence: CDR1 MNHNS, CDR2 SASEGT. V lost 2 bases and J 0 bases, leaving 16 bases between the germline ends. The CDR3 spells CASSETRKARPNTGELFF. The CDR3 DNA sequence: TGTGCCAGCAGTGAAACAAGGAAGGCCCGACCGAACACCGGGGAGCTGTTTTTT.

This clonotype has at least ten counts. The chain recombines TRBV7-2 with TRBJ2-1; 12 bases align to TRBD2. CDR3 length: 16 residues. Germline V CDR1 and CDR2: SGHTA, FQGNSA. Germline trimming cut 5 bases from V and 4 bases from J; bases unmatched to any gene: 6. The CDR3 protein is CASSLRTSGIYNEQFF. CDR3 nucleotides: TGTGCCAGCAGCCTCCGGACTAGCGGGATTTACAATGAGCAGTTCTTC.